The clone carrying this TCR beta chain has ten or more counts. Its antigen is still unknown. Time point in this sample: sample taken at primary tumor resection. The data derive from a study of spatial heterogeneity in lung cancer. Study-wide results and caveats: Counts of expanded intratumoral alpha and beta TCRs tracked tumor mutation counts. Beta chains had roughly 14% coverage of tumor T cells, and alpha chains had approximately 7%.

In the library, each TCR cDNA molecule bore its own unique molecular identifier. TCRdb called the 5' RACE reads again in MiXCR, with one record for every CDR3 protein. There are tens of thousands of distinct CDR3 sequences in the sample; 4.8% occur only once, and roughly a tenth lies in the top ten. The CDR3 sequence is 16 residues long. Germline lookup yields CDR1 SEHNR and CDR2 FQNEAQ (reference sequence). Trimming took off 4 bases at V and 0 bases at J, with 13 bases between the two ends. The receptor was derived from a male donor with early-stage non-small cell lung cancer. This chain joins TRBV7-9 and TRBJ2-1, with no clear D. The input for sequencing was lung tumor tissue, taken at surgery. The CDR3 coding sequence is TGTGCCAGCAGCTCTTCCCTAGATAGCTCCTACAATGAGCAGTTCTTC. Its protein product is CASSSSLDSSYNEQFF.